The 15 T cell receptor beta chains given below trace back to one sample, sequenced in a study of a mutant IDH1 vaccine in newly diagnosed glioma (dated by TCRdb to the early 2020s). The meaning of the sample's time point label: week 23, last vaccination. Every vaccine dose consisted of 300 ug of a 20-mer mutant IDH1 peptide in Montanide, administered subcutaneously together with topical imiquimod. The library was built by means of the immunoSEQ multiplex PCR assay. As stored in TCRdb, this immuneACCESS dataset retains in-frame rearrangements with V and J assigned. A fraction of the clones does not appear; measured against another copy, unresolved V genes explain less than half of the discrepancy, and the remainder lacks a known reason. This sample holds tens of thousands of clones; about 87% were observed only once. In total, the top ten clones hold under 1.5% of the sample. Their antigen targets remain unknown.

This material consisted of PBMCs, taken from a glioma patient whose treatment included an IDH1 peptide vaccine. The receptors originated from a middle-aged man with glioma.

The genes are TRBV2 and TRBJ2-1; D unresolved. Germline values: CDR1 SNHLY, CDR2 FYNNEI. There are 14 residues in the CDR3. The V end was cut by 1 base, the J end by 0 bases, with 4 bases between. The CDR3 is CASSEGTSYNEQFF. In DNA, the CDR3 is TGTGCCAGCAGTGAAGGCACCTCCTACAATGAGCAGTTCTTC.

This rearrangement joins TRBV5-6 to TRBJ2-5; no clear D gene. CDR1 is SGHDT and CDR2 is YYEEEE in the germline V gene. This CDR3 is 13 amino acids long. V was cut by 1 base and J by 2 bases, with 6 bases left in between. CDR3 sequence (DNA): TGTGCCAGCAGCTTGTCAGCACAAGAGACCCAGTACTTC. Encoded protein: CASSLSAQETQYF.

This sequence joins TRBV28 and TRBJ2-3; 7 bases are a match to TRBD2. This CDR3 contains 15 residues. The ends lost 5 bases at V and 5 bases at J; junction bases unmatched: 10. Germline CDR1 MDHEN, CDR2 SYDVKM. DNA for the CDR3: TGTGCCAGCAGTCTAGCGGAATCACGAGGAGATACGCAGTATTTT. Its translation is CASSLAESRGDTQYF.

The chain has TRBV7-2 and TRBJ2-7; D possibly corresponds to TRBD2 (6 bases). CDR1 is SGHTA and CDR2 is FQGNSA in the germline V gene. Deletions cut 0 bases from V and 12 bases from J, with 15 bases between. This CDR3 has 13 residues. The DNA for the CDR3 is TGTGCCAGCAGCTTAGCGCGAGGAGGGGATAGGTACTTC. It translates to CASSLARGGDRYF.

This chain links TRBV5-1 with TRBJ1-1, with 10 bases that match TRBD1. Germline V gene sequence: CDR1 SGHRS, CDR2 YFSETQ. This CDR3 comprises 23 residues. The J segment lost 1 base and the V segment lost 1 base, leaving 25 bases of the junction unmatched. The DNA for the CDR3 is TGCGCCAGCAGCTTGAGTCTTTCGTTTGGGACAGGGGCGCCGGGCTCACAGAACACTGAAGCTTTCTTT. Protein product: CASSLSLSFGTGAPGSQNTEAFF.

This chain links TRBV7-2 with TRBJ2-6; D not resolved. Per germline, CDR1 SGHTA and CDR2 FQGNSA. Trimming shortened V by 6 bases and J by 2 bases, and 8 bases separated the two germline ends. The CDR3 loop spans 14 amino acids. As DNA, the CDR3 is TGTGCCAGCAGTCGACTCGCTGGGGCCAACGTCCTGACTTTC. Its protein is CASSRLAGANVLTF.

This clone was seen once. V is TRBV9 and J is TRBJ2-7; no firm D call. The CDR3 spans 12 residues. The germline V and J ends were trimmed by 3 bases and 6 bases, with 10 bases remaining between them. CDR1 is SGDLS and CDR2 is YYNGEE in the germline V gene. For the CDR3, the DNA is TGTGCCAGCAGCGCCAGCCTCGGCGAGCAGTACTTC. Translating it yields CASSASLGEQYF.

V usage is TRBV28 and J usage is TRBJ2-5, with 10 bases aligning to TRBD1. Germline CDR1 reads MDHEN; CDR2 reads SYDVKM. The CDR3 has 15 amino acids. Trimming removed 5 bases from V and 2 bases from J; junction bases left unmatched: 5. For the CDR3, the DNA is TGTGCCAGCAGTCTCCGACAGGGGGCACAAGAGACCCAGTACTTC. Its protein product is CASSLRQGAQETQYF.

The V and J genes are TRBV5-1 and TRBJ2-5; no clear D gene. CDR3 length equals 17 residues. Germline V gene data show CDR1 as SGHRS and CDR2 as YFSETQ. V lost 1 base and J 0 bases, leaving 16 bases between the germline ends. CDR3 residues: CASSLMGTGSYQETQYF. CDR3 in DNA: TGCGCCAGCAGCTTGATGGGCACCGGATCGTACCAAGAGACCCAGTACTTC.

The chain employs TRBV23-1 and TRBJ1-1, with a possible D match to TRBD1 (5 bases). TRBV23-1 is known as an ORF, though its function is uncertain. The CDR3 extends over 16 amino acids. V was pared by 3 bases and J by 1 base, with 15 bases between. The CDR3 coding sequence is TGCGCCAGCAGTCATCCGCTCAGGGTAACGAACACTGAAGCTTTCTTT. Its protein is CASSHPLRVTNTEAFF.

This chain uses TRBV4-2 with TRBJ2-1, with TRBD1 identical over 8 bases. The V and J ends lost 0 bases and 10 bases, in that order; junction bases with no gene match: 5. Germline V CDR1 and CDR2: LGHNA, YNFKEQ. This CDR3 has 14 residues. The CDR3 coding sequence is TGTGCCAGCAGCCAAGATGTGGGACAGGCGGAGCAGTTCTTC. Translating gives CASSQDVGQAEQFF.

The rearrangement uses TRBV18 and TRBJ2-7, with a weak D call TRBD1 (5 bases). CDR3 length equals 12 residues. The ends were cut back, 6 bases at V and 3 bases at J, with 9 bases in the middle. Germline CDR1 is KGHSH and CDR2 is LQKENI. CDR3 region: CASSAGLYEQYF. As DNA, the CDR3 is TGTGCCAGCTCGGCAGGGCTCTACGAGCAGTACTTC.

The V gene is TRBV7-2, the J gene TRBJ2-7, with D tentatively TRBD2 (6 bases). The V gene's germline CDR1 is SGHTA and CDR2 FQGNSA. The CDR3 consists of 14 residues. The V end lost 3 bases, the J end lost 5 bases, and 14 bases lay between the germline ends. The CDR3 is CASSFTRVADEQYF. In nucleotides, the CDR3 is TGTGCCAGCAGCTTTACTAGGGTAGCGGACGAGCAGTACTTC. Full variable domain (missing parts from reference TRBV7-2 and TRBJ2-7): GAGVSQSPSNKVTEKGKDVELRCDPISGHTALYWYRQSLGQGLEFLIYFQGNSAPDKSGLPSDRFSAERTGGSVSTLTIQRTQQEDSAVYLCASSFTRVADEQYFGPGTRLTVT.

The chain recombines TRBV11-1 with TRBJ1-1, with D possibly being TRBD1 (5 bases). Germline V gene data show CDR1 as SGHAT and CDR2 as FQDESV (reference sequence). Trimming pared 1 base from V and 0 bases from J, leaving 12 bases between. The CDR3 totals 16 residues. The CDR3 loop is CASSLGGGELNTEAFF. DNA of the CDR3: TGTGCCAGCAGCTTAGGGGGGGGAGAACTGAACACTGAAGCTTTCTTT.

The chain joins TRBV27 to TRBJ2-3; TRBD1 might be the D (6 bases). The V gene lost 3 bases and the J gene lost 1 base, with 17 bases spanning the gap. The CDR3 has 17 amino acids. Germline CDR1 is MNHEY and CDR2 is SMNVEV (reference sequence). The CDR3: CASSFVGGSGRTDTQYF. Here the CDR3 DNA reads TGTGCCAGCAGTTTCGTTGGGGGCTCGGGGCGCACAGATACGCAGTATTTT.